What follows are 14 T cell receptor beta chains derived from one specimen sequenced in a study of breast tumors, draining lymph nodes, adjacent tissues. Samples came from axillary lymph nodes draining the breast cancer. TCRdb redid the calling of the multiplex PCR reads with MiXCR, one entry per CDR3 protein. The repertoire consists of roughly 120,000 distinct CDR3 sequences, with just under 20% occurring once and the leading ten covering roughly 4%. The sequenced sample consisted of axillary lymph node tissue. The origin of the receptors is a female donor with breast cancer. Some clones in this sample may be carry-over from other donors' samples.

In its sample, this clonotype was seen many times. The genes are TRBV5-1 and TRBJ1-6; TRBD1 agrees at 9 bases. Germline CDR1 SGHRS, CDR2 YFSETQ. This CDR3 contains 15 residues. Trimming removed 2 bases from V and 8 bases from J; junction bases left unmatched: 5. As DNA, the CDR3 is TGCGCCAGCAGCTTTAAGACAGGGGGGGATTCACCCCTCCACTTT. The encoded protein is CASSFKTGGDSPLHF.

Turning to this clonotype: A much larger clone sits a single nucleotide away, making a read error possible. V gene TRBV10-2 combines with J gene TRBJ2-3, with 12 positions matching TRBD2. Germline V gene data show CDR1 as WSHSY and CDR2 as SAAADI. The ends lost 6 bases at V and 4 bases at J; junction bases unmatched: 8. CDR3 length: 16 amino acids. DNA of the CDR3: TGCGCCAGCAGGGTCCCTAGCGGGAGGGCCGCAGATACGCAGTATTTT. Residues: CASRVPSGRAADTQYF.

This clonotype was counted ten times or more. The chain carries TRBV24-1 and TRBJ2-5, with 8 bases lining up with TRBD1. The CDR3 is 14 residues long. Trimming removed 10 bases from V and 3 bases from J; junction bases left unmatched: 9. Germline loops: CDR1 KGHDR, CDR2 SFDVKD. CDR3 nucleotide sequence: TGTGCCACATGCAGGGGGCCGAGTGAAGAGACCCAGTACTTC. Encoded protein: CATCRGPSEETQYF.

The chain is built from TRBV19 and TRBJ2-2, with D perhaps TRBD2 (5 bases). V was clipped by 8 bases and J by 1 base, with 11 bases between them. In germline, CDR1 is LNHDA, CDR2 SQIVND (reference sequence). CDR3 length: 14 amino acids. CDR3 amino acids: CASFGLLNTGELFF. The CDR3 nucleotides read TGTGCCAGTTTTGGACTGCTGAACACCGGGGAGCTGTTTTTT.

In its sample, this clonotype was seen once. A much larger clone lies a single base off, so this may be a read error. CDR3 DNA sequence: TGTGCCAGCAGCGTTCTCGGACCAAACACCAGGGAGCTGTTTTTT. Residues: CASSVLGPNTRELFF. J is TRBJ2-2 and V is TRBV9; D gene uncertain. CDR1 and CDR2 from the germline V gene are SGDLS and YYNGEE. There are 15 residues in the CDR3.

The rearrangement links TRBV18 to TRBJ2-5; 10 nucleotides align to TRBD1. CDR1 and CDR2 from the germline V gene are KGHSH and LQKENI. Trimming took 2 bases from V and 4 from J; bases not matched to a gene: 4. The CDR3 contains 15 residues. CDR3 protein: CASSPWTGGRETQYF. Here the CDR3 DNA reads TGTGCCAGCTCACCATGGACAGGGGGTAGAGAGACCCAGTACTTC.

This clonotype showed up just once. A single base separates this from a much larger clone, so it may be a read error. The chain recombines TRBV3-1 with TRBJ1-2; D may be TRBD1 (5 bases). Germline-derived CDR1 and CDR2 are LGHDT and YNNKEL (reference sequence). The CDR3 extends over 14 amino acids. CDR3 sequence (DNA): TGTGCCAGCAGCCCCCGGACCCCGAGGTGGGGCTACGCCTTC. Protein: CASSPRTPRWGYAF.

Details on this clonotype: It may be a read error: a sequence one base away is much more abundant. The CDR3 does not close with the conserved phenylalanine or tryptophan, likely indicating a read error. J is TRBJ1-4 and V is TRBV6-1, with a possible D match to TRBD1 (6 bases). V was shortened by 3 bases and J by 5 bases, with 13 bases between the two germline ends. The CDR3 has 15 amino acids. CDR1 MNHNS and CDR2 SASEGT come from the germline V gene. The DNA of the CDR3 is TGTGCCAGCAGTGATCACAGGGTCCCCAATGAAAAACTGTTTCTT. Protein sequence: CASSDHRVPNEKLFL.

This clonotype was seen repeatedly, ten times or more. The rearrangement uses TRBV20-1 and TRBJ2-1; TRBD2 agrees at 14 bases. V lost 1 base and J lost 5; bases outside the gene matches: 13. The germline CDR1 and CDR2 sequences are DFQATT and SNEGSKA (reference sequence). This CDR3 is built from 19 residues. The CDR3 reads CSARVRGTSGRLINNEQFF. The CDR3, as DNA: TGCAGTGCTAGAGTCCGAGGGACTAGCGGGAGACTGATTAACAATGAGCAGTTCTTC.

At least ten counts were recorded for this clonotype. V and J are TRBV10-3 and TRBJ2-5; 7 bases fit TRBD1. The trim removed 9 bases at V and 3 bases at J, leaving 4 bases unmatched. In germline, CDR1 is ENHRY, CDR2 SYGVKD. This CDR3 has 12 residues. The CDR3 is CAIRGTEETQYF. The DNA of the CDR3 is TGTGCCATTCGTGGGACAGAAGAGACCCAGTACTTC.

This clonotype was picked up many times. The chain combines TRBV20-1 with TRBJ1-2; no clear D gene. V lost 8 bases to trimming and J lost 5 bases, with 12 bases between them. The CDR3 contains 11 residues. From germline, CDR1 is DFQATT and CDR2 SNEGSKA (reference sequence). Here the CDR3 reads CSFRTEYGYTF. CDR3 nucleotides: TGCAGTTTCCGGACTGAATATGGCTACACCTTC.

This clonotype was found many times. The CDR3 nucleotides read TGTGCCAGTAGTATCACGGGGGTTGATCAGCCCCAGCATTTT. Translation gives CASSITGVDQPQHF. The J gene is TRBJ1-5, the V gene TRBV19, with a tentative D call TRBD1 (5 bases). CDR1 is LNHDA and CDR2 is SQIVND in the germline V gene (reference sequence). This CDR3 has 14 residues. The germline V and J ends were trimmed by 3 bases and 5 bases, with 11 bases remaining between them.

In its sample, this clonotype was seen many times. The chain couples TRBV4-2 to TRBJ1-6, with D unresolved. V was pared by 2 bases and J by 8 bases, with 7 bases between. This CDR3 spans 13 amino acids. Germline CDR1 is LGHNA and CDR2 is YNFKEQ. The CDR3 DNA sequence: TGTGCCAGCAGCCAATACATCGATTCACCCCTCCACTTT. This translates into CASSQYIDSPLHF.

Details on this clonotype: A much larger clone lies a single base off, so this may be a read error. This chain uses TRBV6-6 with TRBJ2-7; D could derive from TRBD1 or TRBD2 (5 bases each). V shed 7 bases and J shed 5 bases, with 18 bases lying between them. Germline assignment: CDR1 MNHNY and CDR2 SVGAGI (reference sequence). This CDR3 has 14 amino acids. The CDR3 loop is CASMLRGRADEQYF. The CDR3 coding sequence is TGTGCCAGCATGCTCCGGGGCAGGGCGGACGAGCAGTACTTC.